This T cell receptor (beta chain) was retrieved from a study of CD4 T cells in relation to SARS-CoV-2 and coronaviruses. To note about this clone: The antigen is undetermined.

Generated by immunoSEQ multiplex PCR, the TCRdb table keeps only in-frame clones and is missing some. The sample holds 20,000 or so clones, 78% seen once. General study findings and limits: No donor gave both pre-pandemic and post-infection samples.

The CDR3 length is 14 residues. V gave up 4 bases and J gave up 5 bases, with 15 bases separating them. CDR1 and CDR2 from the germline V gene are SGHDT and YYEEEE. The unexposed donors gave CD4+ T cells in 2011-2018, prior to COVID-19. Isolation of CD4+ T cells took place after about 9 days in culture. The rearrangement joins TRBV5-6 to TRBJ1-2, with D possibly being TRBD1 (6 bases). This TCR derives from a human donor in good health. Input material: CD4+ T cells from PBMCs, cultured in vitro. The CDR3 sequence: CASSLPGQPYGYTF. The CDR3 region has the DNA TGTGCCAGCAGCCTCCCCGGACAGCCTTATGGCTACACCTTC.